This record looks at one T cell receptor (beta chain) sequence and its context. The J segment lost 1 base and the V segment lost 1 base, leaving 2 bases of the junction unmatched. The CDR3 has 16 amino acids. The V gene's germline CDR1 is MDHEN and CDR2 SYDVKM. The study ran its PCR with 60 Vbeta and 13 Jbeta primers. Per the authors' pipeline: Approximately 12 million of the 80 million or so unique TCR beta chains counted in a later analysis were shared. TCRdb keeps only in-frame clones here, not all; method: immunoSEQ multiplex PCR. The DNA gave D and trimming, while V, J and clone size come from that table. The top ten clones hold about 2.1% of a sample with over 150,000 clones, approximately 80% of them seen once. The source of the sample is a study of cytomegalovirus exposure and HLA in healthy donors.

This TCR derives from a young woman in good health and CMV-seronegative. The chain uses TRBV28 and TRBJ2-5; 11 bases line up with TRBD2. The source material was PBMCs. The CDR3 reads CASSLSGLAVQETQYF. CDR3 sequence (DNA): TGTGCCAGCAGTTTATCGGGACTAGCGGTCCAAGAGACCCAGTACTTC.